This TCR beta chain is from a study of blood T cells in healthy people across ages. Study outcomes and limitations: More naive CD4+ cells and higher diversity were found in long-lived than in aged donors.

This clonotype was seen at least ten times. The antigen remains unidentified. PCR was performed a second time for roughly 7 to 12 cycles using a sample-barcoded 5' primer and a J-beta primer mix. Template switching added a 12-random-nucleotide identifier to every cDNA molecule. TCRdb reanalysed the 5' RACE reads using MiXCR and keeps one entry per CDR3 protein. Found here are about 1.6 million distinct CDR3 sequences, 30% to 35% of them singletons; the top ten hold approximately 10%. Per germline, CDR1 SGHTA and CDR2 FQGNSA. CDR3 size: 15 residues. V was pared by 1 base and J by 3 bases, with 11 bases between. The people who gave samples were healthy Caucasians from Russia, aged about 6 to 95. The amount of total RNA extracted per sample was at least 5.5 micrograms.

The source of this sequence is a woman in her twenties or thirties in good health. The chain carries TRBV7-2 and TRBJ2-3; either TRBD1 or TRBD2 may fit D (5 bases each). Input material: blood. The CDR3 DNA reads as TGTGCCAGCAGCTTAGAAGGGACGGGGACAGATACGCAGTATTTT. Translated, it gives CASSLEGTGTDTQYF.